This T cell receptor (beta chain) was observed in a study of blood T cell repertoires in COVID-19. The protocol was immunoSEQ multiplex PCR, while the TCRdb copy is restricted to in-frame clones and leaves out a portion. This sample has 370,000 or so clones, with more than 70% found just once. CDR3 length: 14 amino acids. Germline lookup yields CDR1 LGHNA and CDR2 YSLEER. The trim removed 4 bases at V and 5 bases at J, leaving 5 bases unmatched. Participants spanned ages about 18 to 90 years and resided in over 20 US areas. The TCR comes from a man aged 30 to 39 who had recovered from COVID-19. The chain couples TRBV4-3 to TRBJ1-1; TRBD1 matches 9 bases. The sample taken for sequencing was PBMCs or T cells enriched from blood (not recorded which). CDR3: CASSPNRGQTEAFF. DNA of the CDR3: TGCGCCAGCAGCCCGAACAGGGGGCAGACTGAAGCTTTCTTT.